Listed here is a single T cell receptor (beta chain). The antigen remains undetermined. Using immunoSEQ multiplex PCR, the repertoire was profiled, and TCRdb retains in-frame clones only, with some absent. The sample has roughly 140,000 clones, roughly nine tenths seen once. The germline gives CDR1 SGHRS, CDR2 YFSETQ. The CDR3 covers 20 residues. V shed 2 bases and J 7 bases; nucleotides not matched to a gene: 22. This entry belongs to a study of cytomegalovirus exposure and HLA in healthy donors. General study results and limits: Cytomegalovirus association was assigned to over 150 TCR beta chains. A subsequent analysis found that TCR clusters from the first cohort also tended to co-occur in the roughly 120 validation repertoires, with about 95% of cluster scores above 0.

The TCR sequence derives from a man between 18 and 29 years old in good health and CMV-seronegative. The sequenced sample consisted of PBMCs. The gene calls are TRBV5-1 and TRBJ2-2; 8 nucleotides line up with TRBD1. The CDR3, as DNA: TGCGCCAGCAGCTTAACGCCATACGACAGGGGAACCGTCGCGGTCGGGGAGCTGTTTTTT. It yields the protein CASSLTPYDRGTVAVGELFF.